Listed below are T cell receptor beta chains from one sample, sequenced in a study of blood T cell repertoires in COVID-19. Repertoires were generated with immunoSEQ multiplex PCR, while TCRdb's copy carries only in-frame clones and drops some. In the table there are a few hundred thousand clones, approximately 81% of which are singletons. The sequenced sample consisted of PBMCs or T cells enriched from blood (not recorded which). These receptors were obtained from a man between 35 and 55 years old who had recovered from COVID-19. Each CDR3 is given with its conserved first and last residue. The order of the fields is J gene, V gene, clone size, D gene, CDR3 protein, CDR3 DNA. The D gene is left open where the match is weak. Clone size is stated in some rows and not others, as once, few, many or a class when expanded.

J gene: TRBJ2-1
V gene: TRBV7-8
clone size: .
D gene: TRBD2
CDR3 protein: CASRQRELGEQFF
CDR3 DNA: TGTGCCAGCAGGCAGCGGGAGCTTGGTGAGCAGTTCTTC

J gene: TRBJ1-5
V gene: TRBV19
clone size: .
D gene: .
CDR3 protein: CASSIGGRRNQPQHF
CDR3 DNA: TGTGCCAGTAGTATAGGGGGCCGGCGAAATCAGCCCCAGCATTTT

J gene: TRBJ2-7
V gene: TRBV5-1
clone size: .
D gene: TRBD2
CDR3 protein: CASSWTQMSGSGYEQYF
CDR3 DNA: TGCGCCAGCAGCTGGACCCAGATGAGCGGGAGTGGCTACGAGCAGTACTTC

J gene: TRBJ2-2
V gene: TRBV19
clone size: .
D gene: TRBD2
CDR3 protein: CASSIGSGANTGELFF
CDR3 DNA: TGTGCCAGTAGTATAGGTAGCGGGGCGAACACCGGGGAGCTGTTTTTT

J gene: TRBJ2-3
V gene: TRBV13
clone size: once
D gene: TRBD2
CDR3 protein: CASSRGASGTNTQYF
CDR3 DNA: TGTGCCAGCAGCCGCGGGGCTAGCGGGACAAATACGCAGTATTTT

J gene: TRBJ2-7
V gene: TRBV5-1
clone size: .
D gene: .
CDR3 protein: CASSSGAGEGYEQYF
CDR3 DNA: TGCGCCAGCAGCTCGGGGGCGGGAGAAGGGTACGAGCAGTACTTC

J gene: TRBJ2-7
V gene: TRBV9
clone size: .
D gene: TRBD2
CDR3 protein: CASSVSAGGTYEQYF
CDR3 DNA: TGTGCCAGCAGCGTATCTGCGGGAGGAACCTACGAGCAGTACTTC

J gene: TRBJ1-4
V gene: TRBV5-1
clone size: .
D gene: .
CDR3 protein: CASSLVGAANEKLFF
CDR3 DNA: TGCGCCAGCAGCTTGGTTGGGGCGGCTAATGAAAAACTGTTTTTT

J gene: TRBJ2-1
V gene: TRBV7-6
clone size: .
D gene: TRBD2
CDR3 protein: CASSDGLANEQFF
CDR3 DNA: TGTGCCAGCAGTGATGGACTAGCCAATGAGCAGTTCTTC

J gene: TRBJ1-2
V gene: TRBV5-1
clone size: .
D gene: .
CDR3 protein: CASSLMGLPGYTF
CDR3 DNA: TGCGCCAGCAGCCTGATGGGGCTGCCTGGCTACACCTTC

J gene: TRBJ1-6
V gene: TRBV6-4
clone size: few
D gene: TRBD1
CDR3 protein: CASRPTGWNSPLHF
CDR3 DNA: TGTGCCAGCAGACCGACAGGGTGGAATTCACCCCTCCACTTT

J gene: TRBJ2-5
V gene: TRBV18
clone size: .
D gene: TRBD2
CDR3 protein: CASSSALAGGKETQYF
CDR3 DNA: TGTGCCAGCTCATCCGCACTAGCGGGCGGGAAAGAGACCCAGTACTTC

J gene: TRBJ2-3
V gene: TRBV11-2
clone size: .
D gene: .
CDR3 protein: CASSLSRDWGVDTQYF
CDR3 DNA: TGTGCCAGCAGCTTATCGCGGGACTGGGGCGTAGATACGCAGTATTTT

J gene: TRBJ2-2
V gene: TRBV28
clone size: .
D gene: .
CDR3 protein: CASTEPPAGPERPSGELFF
CDR3 DNA: TGTGCCAGCACCGAACCTCCCGCAGGGCCAGAAAGGCCCTCGGGGGAGCTGTTTTTT

J gene: TRBJ1-3
V gene: TRBV7-3
clone size: few
D gene: .
CDR3 protein: CASSLGHLPRQGNTIYF
CDR3 DNA: TGTGCCAGCAGCTTGGGACACCTACCACGGCAAGGGAACACCATATATTTT

J gene: TRBJ1-3
V gene: TRBV13
clone size: many
D gene: .
CDR3 protein: CASSFEEVVRANTIYF
CDR3 DNA: TGTGCCAGCAGCTTCGAGGAGGTCGTTCGGGCAAACACCATATATTTT

J gene: TRBJ2-1
V gene: TRBV15
clone size: .
D gene: TRBD1
CDR3 protein: CATSGDRGSYNEQFF
CDR3 DNA: TGTGCCACCAGCGGGGACAGGGGCTCCTACAATGAGCAGTTCTTC

J gene: TRBJ2-1
V gene: TRBV5-1
clone size: .
D gene: TRBD2
CDR3 protein: CASSFLAGVDNEQFF
CDR3 DNA: TGCGCCAGCAGTTTCCTAGCGGGAGTGGACAATGAGCAGTTCTTC

J gene: TRBJ1-1
V gene: TRBV6-1
clone size: .
D gene: TRBD1
CDR3 protein: CASSEAWQGAAEAFF
CDR3 DNA: TGTGCCAGCAGTGAAGCGTGGCAGGGGGCGGCTGAAGCTTTCTTT

J gene: TRBJ2-5
V gene: TRBV5-4
clone size: .
D gene: TRBD1
CDR3 protein: CASSQGGRGHRETQYF
CDR3 DNA: TGTGCCAGCAGCCAGGGAGGCAGGGGGCATAGGGAGACCCAGTACTTC

J gene: TRBJ2-1
V gene: TRBV3-1/TRBV3-2
clone size: .
D gene: .
CDR3 protein: CASSRNSKQFF
CDR3 DNA: TGTGCCAGCAGCCGTAACTCAAAGCAGTTCTTC

J gene: TRBJ2-7
V gene: TRBV19
clone size: once
D gene: TRBD2
CDR3 protein: CASSRGLSGTVGEQYF
CDR3 DNA: TGTGCCAGTAGTAGGGGTCTTAGCGGGACCGTGGGCGAGCAGTACTTC

J gene: TRBJ2-5
V gene: TRBV13
clone size: few
D gene: TRBD1
CDR3 protein: CASSLAGQGLETQYF
CDR3 DNA: TGTGCCAGCAGCTTAGCGGGACAGGGGTTGGAGACCCAGTACTTC

J gene: TRBJ2-7
V gene: TRBV6-4
clone size: once
D gene: .
CDR3 protein: CASRETGPREDEQYF
CDR3 DNA: TGTGCCAGCAGGGAGACAGGACCCCGGGAGGACGAGCAGTACTTC

J gene: TRBJ1-1
V gene: TRBV19
clone size: .
D gene: .
CDR3 protein: CASSREGQGPNTEAFF
CDR3 DNA: TGTGCCAGTAGTAGGGAGGGTCAGGGGCCGAACACTGAAGCTTTCTTT

J gene: TRBJ2-1
V gene: TRBV6-5
clone size: .
D gene: TRBD2
CDR3 protein: CASSYGLAGAGNEQFF
CDR3 DNA: TGTGCCAGCAGTTACGGGCTAGCGGGAGCAGGCAATGAGCAGTTCTTC

J gene: TRBJ2-7
V gene: TRBV10-3
clone size: .
D gene: .
CDR3 protein: CAISKGVAYEQYF
CDR3 DNA: TGTGCCATCAGTAAAGGAGTCGCCTACGAGCAGTACTTC

J gene: TRBJ2-1
V gene: TRBV28
clone size: .
D gene: TRBD1
CDR3 protein: CASSLRDRVYNEQFF
CDR3 DNA: TGTGCCAGCAGTTTACGGGACAGGGTGTACAATGAGCAGTTCTTC

J gene: TRBJ1-4
V gene: TRBV3-1/TRBV3-2
clone size: .
D gene: .
CDR3 protein: CASSHSPGLGEKLFF
CDR3 DNA: TGTGCCAGCAGCCACTCCCCCGGGTTGGGTGAAAAACTGTTTTTT

J gene: TRBJ2-1
V gene: TRBV7-2
clone size: .
D gene: .
CDR3 protein: CASSLFQRRVGHNEQFF
CDR3 DNA: TGTGCCAGCAGCTTGTTCCAGCGGCGGGTTGGGCACAATGAGCAGTTCTTC

J gene: TRBJ2-1
V gene: TRBV11-2
clone size: .
D gene: .
CDR3 protein: CASSLDSHNEQFF
CDR3 DNA: TGTGCCAGCAGCCTAGACTCCCACAATGAGCAGTTCTTC

J gene: TRBJ2-1
V gene: TRBV4-1
clone size: .
D gene: TRBD2
CDR3 protein: CASSPLASSYNEQFF
CDR3 DNA: TGCGCCAGCAGCCCACTAGCGAGCTCCTACAATGAGCAGTTCTTC

J gene: TRBJ2-1
V gene: TRBV6-4
clone size: .
D gene: TRBD2
CDR3 protein: CASSPGEGGNEQFF
CDR3 DNA: TGTGCCAGCAGCCCCGGGGAGGGCGGTAATGAGCAGTTCTTC

J gene: TRBJ2-5
V gene: TRBV12-2
clone size: .
D gene: .
CDR3 protein: CASRSRGTSGSRETQYF
CDR3 DNA: TGTGCAAGTCGCTCCCGGGGGACTAGCGGGAGCCGGGAGACCCAGTACTTC

J gene: TRBJ1-5
V gene: TRBV7-9
clone size: .
D gene: .
CDR3 protein: CASSLGTSEPQHF
CDR3 DNA: TGTGCCAGCAGCTTAGGGACTTCCGAGCCCCAGCATTTT

J gene: TRBJ1-2
V gene: TRBV27
clone size: .
D gene: TRBD1
CDR3 protein: CASSLSADREYGYTF
CDR3 DNA: TGTGCCAGCAGTTTATCCGCGGACAGGGAGTATGGCTACACCTTC

J gene: TRBJ2-3
V gene: TRBV18
clone size: once
D gene: .
CDR3 protein: CASSPPSTDTQYF
CDR3 DNA: TGTGCCAGCTCACCTCCTAGCACAGATACGCAGTATTTT

J gene: TRBJ1-4
V gene: TRBV7-9
clone size: .
D gene: .
CDR3 protein: CASSLGGGNEKLFF
CDR3 DNA: TGTGCCAGCAGCTTAGGGGGAGGGAACGAAAAACTGTTTTTT

J gene: TRBJ2-7
V gene: TRBV27
clone size: .
D gene: TRBD2
CDR3 protein: CASSRDHGTTNSYEQYF
CDR3 DNA: TGTGCCAGCAGCCGAGACCACGGGACTACCAACTCCTACGAGCAGTACTTC

J gene: TRBJ1-6
V gene: TRBV4-1
clone size: .
D gene: .
CDR3 protein: CASSQIDNSPLHF
CDR3 DNA: TGCGCCAGCAGCCAAATAGATAATTCACCCCTCCACTTT